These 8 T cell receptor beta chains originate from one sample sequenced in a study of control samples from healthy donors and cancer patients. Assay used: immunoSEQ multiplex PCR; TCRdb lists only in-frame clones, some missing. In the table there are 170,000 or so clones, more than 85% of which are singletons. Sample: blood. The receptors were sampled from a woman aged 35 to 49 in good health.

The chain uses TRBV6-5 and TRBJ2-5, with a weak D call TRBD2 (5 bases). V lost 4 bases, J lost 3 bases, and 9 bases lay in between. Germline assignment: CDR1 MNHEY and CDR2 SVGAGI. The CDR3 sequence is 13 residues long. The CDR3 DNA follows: TGTGCCAGCAGTTGGGAGAGAAAAGAGACCCAGTACTTC. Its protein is CASSWERKETQYF.

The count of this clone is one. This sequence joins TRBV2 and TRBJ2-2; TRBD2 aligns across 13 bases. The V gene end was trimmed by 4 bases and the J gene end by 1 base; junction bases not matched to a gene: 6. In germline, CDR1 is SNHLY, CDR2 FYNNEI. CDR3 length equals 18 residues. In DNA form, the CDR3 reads TGTGCCAGCAGTGTCGCGACTAGCGGGGGGAGGAACACCGGGGAGCTGTTTTTT. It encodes CASSVATSGGRNTGELFF.

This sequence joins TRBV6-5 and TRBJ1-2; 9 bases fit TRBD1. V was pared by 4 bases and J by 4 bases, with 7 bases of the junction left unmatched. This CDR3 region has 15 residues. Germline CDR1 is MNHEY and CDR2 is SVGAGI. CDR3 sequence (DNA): TGTGCCAGCAGTTCGGGGACAGGGAGTTTCTATGGCTACACCTTC. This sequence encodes CASSSGTGSFYGYTF.

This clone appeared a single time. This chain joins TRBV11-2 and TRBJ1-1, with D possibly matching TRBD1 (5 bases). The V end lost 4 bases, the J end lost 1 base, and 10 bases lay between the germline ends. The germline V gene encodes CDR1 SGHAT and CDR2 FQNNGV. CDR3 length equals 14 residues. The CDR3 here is CASSSGSENTEAFF. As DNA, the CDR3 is TGTGCCAGCAGCTCAGGGTCCGAGAACACTGAAGCTTTCTTT.

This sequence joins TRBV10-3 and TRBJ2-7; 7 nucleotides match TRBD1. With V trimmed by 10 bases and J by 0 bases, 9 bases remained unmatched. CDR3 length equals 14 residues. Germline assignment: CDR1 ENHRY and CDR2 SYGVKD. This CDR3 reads CATTTGTPSYEQYF. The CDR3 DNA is TGTGCCACGACGACAGGGACCCCCTCCTACGAGCAGTACTTC.

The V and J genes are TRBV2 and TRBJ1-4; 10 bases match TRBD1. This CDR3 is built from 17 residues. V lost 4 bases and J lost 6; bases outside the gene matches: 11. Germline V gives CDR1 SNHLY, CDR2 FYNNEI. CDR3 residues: CASSGDRGFTRDEKLFF. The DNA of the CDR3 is TGTGCCAGCAGTGGGGACAGGGGTTTTACTCGGGATGAAAAACTGTTTTTT.

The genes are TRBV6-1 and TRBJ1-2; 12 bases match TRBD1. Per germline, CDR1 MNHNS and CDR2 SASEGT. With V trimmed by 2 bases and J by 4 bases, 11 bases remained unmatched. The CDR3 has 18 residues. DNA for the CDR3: TGTGCCAGCAGTGAATACGGGACAGGGGGCGCCGGTGTCTATGGCTACACCTTC. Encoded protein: CASSEYGTGGAGVYGYTF.

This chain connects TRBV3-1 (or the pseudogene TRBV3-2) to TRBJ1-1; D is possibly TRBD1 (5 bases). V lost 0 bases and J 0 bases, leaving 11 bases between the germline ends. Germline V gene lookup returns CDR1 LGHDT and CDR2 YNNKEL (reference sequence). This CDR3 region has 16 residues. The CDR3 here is CASSQDPQGMNTEAFF. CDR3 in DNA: TGTGCCAGCAGCCAAGACCCGCAGGGTATGAACACTGAAGCTTTCTTT.